The sequence of this T cell receptor beta chain was determined in a study of vaccination effects on CD4 cells after COVID-19. At the level of the study: Vaccination of participants consisted of two doses of either the BNT162b2 or mRNA-1273 vaccine. The study, taken as a whole, reports: In healthy vaccinees, only 1 of 255 vaccine-induced clones cross-reacted with common cold coronaviruses. Early post-infection timepoints were missing from the study, which also had few convalescent patients.

This clone has just a few counts. Its antigen remains unknown. Sequencing followed a ViraFEST assay step that expanded antigen-specific CD4+ T cells with viral peptide pools. The culture ran for less than 12 days, and then CD4+ T cells were isolated. Cells had half their medium changed to IL-2 medium on days 3 and 7. Germline CDR1 is SGHTA and CDR2 is FQGNSA. This CDR3 has 14 residues. V gave up 5 bases and J gave up 4 bases; unmatched junction bases: 2. Profiling relied on immunoSEQ multiplex PCR, and the TCRdb table lists in-frame clones only, not all of them. The sample consists of roughly 76,000 clones, 60% to 80% of them appearing once.

Sample: CD4+ T cells from PBMCs cultured with HCoV-229E spike peptides, taken before COVID-19 vaccination. The source is a human donor who received a COVID-19 vaccine. The chain links TRBV7-2 to TRBJ1-5; TRBD1 aligns across 10 bases. The CDR3 loop reads CASSRTGGNQPQHF. The DNA of the CDR3 is TGTGCCAGCAGCCGGACAGGGGGGAATCAGCCCCAGCATTTT. Full variable domain (missing parts from reference TRBV7-2 and TRBJ1-5): GAGVSQSPSNKVTEKGKDVELRCDPISGHTALYWYRQSLGQGLEFLIYFQGNSAPDKSGLPSDRFSAERTGGSVSTLTIQRTQQEDSAVYLCASSRTGGNQPQHFGDGTRLSIL.